This is a list of T cell receptor beta chains from one sample in a study of T-cell reconstitution after alpha-beta-depleted transplantation in children. TCRdb reprocessed the PCR reads with MiXCR, giving one entry per CDR3 protein. Of a few hundred thousand distinct CDR3 sequences in the sample, around a tenth were seen once. Specimen: PBMCs from the stem cell graft donor, collected from the stem cell graft. The receptors stem from a human donor who donated a stem cell graft to a child with acute lymphoblastic leukemia. The CDR3 runs from the conserved cysteine through the conserved F or W. The D gene is left open where the match is weak. A row's size may be missing; if present it is once, few, many or a size class.

j_call d_call clone_size v_call cdr3_aa cdr3_nt
TRBJ2-1 NA few TRBV7-2 CASSLGLFPSSYNEQFF TGTGCCAGCAGCTTAGGCCTCTTCCCGAGCTCCTACAATGAGCAGTTCTTC
TRBJ1-4 TRBD1 NA TRBV7-2 CASSRWGQGNEKLFF TGTGCCAGCAGCAGATGGGGACAGGGGAATGAAAAACTGTTTTTT
TRBJ2-3 TRBD1 NA TRBV7-2 CASSPRTGDVGTDTQYF TGTGCCAGCAGCCCCAGGACAGGGGATGTGGGCACAGATACGCAGTATTTT
TRBJ2-5 NA NA TRBV20-1 CSAFQRAQETQYF TGCAGTGCTTTCCAGCGAGCCCAAGAGACCCAGTACTTC
TRBJ1-2 TRBD1 few TRBV28 CASSLPGQGPYGYTF TGTGCCAGCAGTTTACCCGGACAGGGCCCCTATGGCTACACCTTC
TRBJ1-4 NA many TRBV7-9 CASSAGGLEKLFF TGTGCCAGCAGCGCGGGAGGACTTGAAAAACTGTTTTTT
TRBJ2-1 TRBD2 NA TRBV24-1 CATSERTGTTQFF TGTGCCACCAGTGAGCGTACCGGGACTACGCAGTTCTTC
TRBJ2-2 NA NA TRBV29-1 CSASKGTYTGELFF TGCAGCGCCTCGAAGGGGACGTACACCGGGGAGCTGTTTTTT
TRBJ1-1 NA few TRBV29-1 CSARDEMNTEAFF TGCAGCGCCCGGGACGAAATGAACACTGAAGCTTTCTTT
TRBJ2-2 TRBD2 few TRBV20-1 CSAREGGRSTGELFF TGCAGTGCTAGAGAGGGCGGGAGATCCACCGGGGAGCTGTTTTTT
TRBJ2-5 TRBD1 NA TRBV18 CASSPDRGRQETQYF TGTGCCAGCTCACCTGACAGGGGGCGGCAAGAGACCCAGTACTTC
TRBJ2-3 NA few TRBV2 CASSRPFTDTQYF TGTGCCAGCAGTCGCCCATTCACAGATACGCAGTATTTT
TRBJ2-2 NA NA TRBV29-1 CSVLRGPGELFF TGCAGCGTGTTGAGGGGACCCGGGGAGCTGTTTTTT
TRBJ1-6 NA NA TRBV2 CASTGRRNNSPLHF TGTGCCAGCACGGGTCGAAGGAATAATTCACCCCTCCACTTT
TRBJ2-5 TRBD2 NA TRBV6-2/TRBV6-3 CASSYSISGSKFYQETQYF TGTGCCAGCAGTTACTCGATTAGCGGGAGTAAATTTTACCAAGAGACCCAGTACTTC
TRBJ2-1 NA NA TRBV9 CASSVTTGNYNEQFF TGTGCCAGCAGCGTAACTACGGGAAACTACAATGAGCAGTTCTTC
TRBJ2-7 NA many TRBV12-3/TRBV12-4 CASSLAGYSYEQYF TGTGCCAGCAGTTTAGCAGGTTACTCCTACGAGCAGTACTTC
TRBJ2-4 TRBD2 many TRBV10-3 CAISGTSGRAKNIQYF TGTGCCATCAGTGGGACTAGCGGGAGAGCCAAAAACATTCAGTACTTC
TRBJ1-4 TRBD1 NA TRBV7-9 CASSLASLGQGNEKLFF TGTGCCAGCAGCTTAGCGTCCTTGGGACAGGGGAATGAAAAACTGTTTTTT
TRBJ1-1 NA NA TRBV7-2 CASTANPGSEAFF TGTGCCAGCACCGCTAACCCAGGTTCCGAAGCTTTCTTT
TRBJ2-5 NA NA TRBV5-1 CASRVQGTLETQYF TGCGCCAGCAGGGTACAGGGTACCCTAGAGACCCAGTACTTC
TRBJ2-3 TRBD1 few TRBV28 CASSSSRGRRDTQYF TGTGCCAGCAGTTCATCCAGGGGGCGCAGGGATACGCAGTATTTT
TRBJ1-4 TRBD1 few TRBV2 CASMRDRPSGKLFF TGTGCCAGCATGAGGGACAGGCCTTCGGGAAAACTGTTTTTT
TRBJ1-3 NA NA TRBV12-3/TRBV12-4 CASNLVGDTIYF TGTGCCAGCAATCTGGTAGGGGACACCATATATTTT
TRBJ2-1 NA few TRBV5-1 CASSLADSPNHNEQFF TGCGCCAGCAGCTTGGCGGACAGCCCTAACCACAATGAGCAGTTCTTC
TRBJ2-3 TRBD2 NA TRBV12-3/TRBV12-4 CASTLKARGLAANTDTQYF TGTGCCAGCACCCTCAAGGCCCGGGGACTAGCGGCTAACACAGATACGCAGTATTTT
TRBJ1-5 NA few TRBV4-1 CASSQGERNQPQHF TGCGCCAGCAGCCAAGGGGAGCGCAATCAGCCCCAGCATTTT
TRBJ2-5 TRBD1 NA TRBV28 CASSGGQGWETQYF TGTGCCAGCAGTGGCGGACAGGGGTGGGAGACCCAGTACTTC
TRBJ2-3 NA few TRBV28 CASSFSDISADTQYF TGTGCCAGCAGTTTCTCGGACATAAGTGCAGATACGCAGTATTTT
TRBJ2-3 TRBD1 NA TRBV4-1 CASSSGGTGVTDTQYF TGCGCCAGCAGCTCGGGCGGGACAGGGGTTACAGATACGCAGTATTTT
TRBJ2-2 NA few TRBV12-3/TRBV12-4 CASSLMRFTGELFF TGTGCCAGCAGTTTGATGCGGTTCACCGGGGAGCTGTTTTTT
TRBJ2-7 NA NA TRBV5-1 CASSSYPPGLPYEQYF TGCGCCAGCAGCTCTTACCCTCCGGGACTTCCCTACGAGCAGTACTTC
TRBJ2-5 TRBD2 many TRBV5-1 CASSPGLAGETQYF TGTGCCAGCAGTCCGGGACTAGCGGGAGAGACCCAGTACTTC
TRBJ2-3 NA few TRBV5-1 CASTAGSSTDTQYF TGCGCCAGCACAGCAGGGTCTAGCACAGATACGCAGTATTTT
TRBJ2-1 NA once TRBV7-2 CASSLNQGGGWAQFF TGTGCCAGCAGCTTAAATCAAGGGGGGGGGTGGGCGCAGTTCTTC
TRBJ2-1 TRBD2 few TRBV7-2 CASSDPPGLAGEKFF TGTGCCAGCAGCGATCCCCCGGGACTAGCGGGAGAGAAGTTCTTC
TRBJ1-3 NA many TRBV30 CAWSVRLSGNTIYF TGTGCCTGGAGTGTTCGTCTCTCTGGAAACACCATATATTTT
TRBJ2-1 NA few TRBV9 CASSVGHNEQFF TGTGCCAGCAGCGTGGGCCACAATGAGCAGTTCTTC
TRBJ2-2 NA NA TRBV4-3 CASSQDSRYGELFF TGCGCCAGCAGCCAAGATTCCCGGTACGGGGAGCTGTTTTTT
TRBJ2-1 NA NA TRBV20-1 CSALGVERGGNEQFF TGCAGTGCTCTTGGTGTGGAGAGAGGGGGCAATGAGCAGTTCTTC
TRBJ2-3 NA few TRBV12-3/TRBV12-4 CASSFGGWSTDTQYF TGTGCCAGCAGTTTCGGCGGGTGGTCCACAGATACGCAGTATTTT
TRBJ2-1 TRBD2 NA TRBV6-1 CASARWGGSYNEQFF TGTGCCAGCGCGCGTTGGGGGGGATCTTACAATGAGCAGTTCTTC
TRBJ1-3 NA NA TRBV4-1 CASSQDWVDTYISGNTIYF TGCGCCAGCAGCCAAGATTGGGTGGATACCTATATCTCTGGAAACACCATATATTTT
TRBJ2-7 NA few TRBV10-3 CAISELGDSPYEQYF TGTGCCATCAGCGAACTAGGCGACAGCCCCTACGAGCAGTACTTC
TRBJ2-7 NA NA TRBV3-1 CASSQDGPGPLEQYF TGTGCCAGCAGCCAAGATGGGCCAGGACCACTCGAGCAGTACTTC
TRBJ1-6 NA NA TRBV27 CASRSGGESSYNSPLHF TGTGCCAGCAGGTCCGGCGGCGAGAGCTCCTATAATTCACCCCTCCACTTT
TRBJ1-1 NA many TRBV30 CAWSVIWNTEAFF TGTGCCTGGAGTGTAATCTGGAACACTGAAGCTTTCTTT
TRBJ1-1 NA many TRBV5-1 CASSTGDGMNTEAFF TGCGCCAGCAGCACTGGGGACGGAATGAACACTGAAGCTTTCTTT
TRBJ2-3 TRBD2 few TRBV7-6 CASSMTSGSWDTQYF TGTGCCAGCAGCATGACTAGCGGGAGCTGGGATACGCAGTATTTT
TRBJ2-5 NA few TRBV7-2 CASSRLSMAEETQYF TGTGCCAGCAGCCGATTGAGCATGGCGGAAGAGACCCAGTACTTC
TRBJ2-7 NA few TRBV6-2/TRBV6-3 CASSYSVTGNEQYF TGTGCCAGCAGTTACTCGGTTACGGGGAACGAGCAGTACTTC